This entry features one T cell receptor (beta chain) sequence. The antigen is not known. V dropped 3 bases and J dropped 2 bases, with 8 bases sitting between them. Germline V lookup: CDR1 SGDLS, CDR2 YYNGEE. The CDR3 has 13 amino acids. The protocol was immunoSEQ multiplex PCR, while the TCRdb copy is restricted to in-frame clones and leaves out a portion. This sample carries some 44,000 clones, 70% to 90% of them seen once, and the ten largest clones take 20% to 25%. The data derive from a study of OX40 agonist ivuxolimab in advanced cancers. Turning to the study itself: Under the entry rules, prior anti-PD-1, anti-PD-L1 or anti-CTLA-4 therapy was allowed, and roughly 43% had some.

Study findings and constraints: Among the lowest levels of clonal expansion were found in partial responders at 0.1-3.0 mg/kg. There was clonal expansion of CD4+ and CD8+ blood T cells by week 6 at 0.1 to 3.0 mg/kg.

Sequencing was performed on CD4+ or CD8+ T cells sorted from blood, taken in a trial of the OX40 agonist ivuxolimab. This clonotype originated in an adult with an advanced solid tumor such as melanoma, head and neck, liver or kidney cancer. The chain has TRBV9 and TRBJ1-1, with a tentative D call TRBD1 (6 bases). As DNA, the CDR3 is TGTGCCAGCAGCGAGGGGGGTAACACTGAAGCTTTCTTT. Translation: CASSEGGNTEAFF.